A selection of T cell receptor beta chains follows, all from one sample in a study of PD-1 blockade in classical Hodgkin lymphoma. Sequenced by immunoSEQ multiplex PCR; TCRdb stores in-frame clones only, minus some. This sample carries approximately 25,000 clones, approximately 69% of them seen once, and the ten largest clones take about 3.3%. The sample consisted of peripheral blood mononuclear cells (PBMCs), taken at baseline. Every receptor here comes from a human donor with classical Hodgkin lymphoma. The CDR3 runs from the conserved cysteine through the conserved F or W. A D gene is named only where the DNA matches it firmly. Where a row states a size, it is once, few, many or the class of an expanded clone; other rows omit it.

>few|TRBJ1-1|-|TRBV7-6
CASSQGLTEAFF
TGTGCCAGCAGCCAAGGTCTGACTGAAGCTTTCTTT
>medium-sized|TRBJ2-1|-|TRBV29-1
CSIYGNEQFF
TGCAGCATCTATGGCAATGAGCAGTTCTTC
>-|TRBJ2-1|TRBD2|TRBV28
CASSLPPWASGGVYNEQFF
TGTGCCAGCAGTTTACCCCCATGGGCTAGCGGGGGGGTCTACAATGAGCAGTTCTTC
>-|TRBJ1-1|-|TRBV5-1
CASSAETPGLNTEAFF
TGCGCCAGCAGCGCCGAGACCCCGGGGCTGAACACTGAAGCTTTCTTT
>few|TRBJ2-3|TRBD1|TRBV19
CASSSPQDRPISTDTQYF
TGTGCCAGTAGTTCCCCCCAGGACAGGCCGATTAGCACAGATACGCAGTATTTT
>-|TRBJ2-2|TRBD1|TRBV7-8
CASSLARTGLTGELFF
TGTGCCAGCAGCTTAGCGAGGACAGGACTCACCGGGGAGCTGTTTTTT
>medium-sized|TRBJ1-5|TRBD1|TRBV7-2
CASSTDRGRQPQHF
TGTGCCAGCAGCACCGACAGGGGTAGACAGCCCCAGCATTTT
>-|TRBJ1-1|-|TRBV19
CASSSLWRDSHTEAFF
TGTGCCAGTAGTTCTCTTTGGCGAGACAGTCACACTGAAGCTTTCTTT
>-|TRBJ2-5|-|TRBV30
CAWSVRGTGRETQYF
TGTGCCTGGAGTGTTAGGGGCACTGGCCGGGAGACCCAGTACTTC
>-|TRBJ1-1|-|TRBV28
CASRLIGGAGTEAFF
TGTGCCAGCAGATTGATCGGGGGAGCGGGCACTGAAGCTTTCTTT
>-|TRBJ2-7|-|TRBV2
CASNGRGYEQYF
TGTGCCAGCAACGGCAGGGGTTACGAGCAGTACTTC
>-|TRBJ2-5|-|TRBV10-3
CAISDLMQTQYF
TGTGCCATCAGTGATTTAATGCAGACCCAGTACTTC
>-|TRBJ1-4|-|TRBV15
CATSEGIKNEKLFF
TGTGCCACCAGCGAGGGGATCAAAAATGAAAAACTGTTTTTT
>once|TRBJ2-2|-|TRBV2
CASIGSGVNTGELFF
TGTGCCAGCATCGGTTCCGGGGTTAACACCGGGGAGCTGTTTTTT
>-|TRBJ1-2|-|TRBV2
CASSEASAGTLWYGYTF
TGTGCCAGCAGTGAAGCTTCCGCCGGGACGCTTTGGTATGGCTACACCTTC
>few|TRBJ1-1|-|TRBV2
CASIREINTEAFF
TGTGCCAGCATAAGGGAAATAAACACTGAAGCTTTCTTT
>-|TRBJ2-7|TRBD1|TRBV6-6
CASSYQTRDRGYEQYF
TGTGCCAGCAGTTACCAGACCCGGGACAGGGGTTACGAGCAGTACTTC
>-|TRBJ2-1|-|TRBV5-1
CASSLAVNNEQFF
TGCGCCAGCAGCTTGGCGGTGAACAATGAGCAGTTCTTC
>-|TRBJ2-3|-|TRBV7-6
CASSFVTSLSTDTQYF
TGTGCCAGCAGCTTCGTAACATCCCTCAGCACAGATACGCAGTATTTT
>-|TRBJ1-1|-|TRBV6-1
CASSEMNTEAFF
TGTGCCAGCAGTGAAATGAACACTGAAGCTTTCTTT
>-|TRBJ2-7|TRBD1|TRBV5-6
CASSTGQVVEQYF
TGTGCCAGCAGCACAGGACAGGTTGTCGAGCAGTACTTC